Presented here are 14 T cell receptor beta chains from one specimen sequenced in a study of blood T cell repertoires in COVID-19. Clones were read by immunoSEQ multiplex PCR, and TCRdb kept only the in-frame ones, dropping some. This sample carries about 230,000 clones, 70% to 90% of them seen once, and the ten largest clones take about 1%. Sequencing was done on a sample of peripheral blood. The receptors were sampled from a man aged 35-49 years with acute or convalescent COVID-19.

This CDR3 reads CASSPGRVYEPQHF. The CDR3 DNA is TGCGCCAGCAGCCCGGGCAGGGTTTATGAGCCCCAGCATTTT. The chain recombines TRBV4-3 with TRBJ1-5, with D maybe TRBD1 (5 bases). The CDR3 is 14 residues long. V was cut by 4 bases and J by 8 bases, with 15 bases left in between. Germline CDR1 reads LGHNA; CDR2 reads YSLEER.

CDR3 sequence (DNA): TGTGCCAGCAGCCCCACGCCAGGGTTCGCTTTCTTT. Amino acids: CASSPTPGFAFF. The V call is TRBV12-3 or TRBV12-4, the J call TRBJ1-1, with D maybe TRBD1 (5 bases). The CDR3 has 12 amino acids. Trimming removed 6 bases from V and 11 bases from J, with 16 bases in between.

CDR3 loop: CASSRSGDRGLAEAFF. The DNA for the CDR3 is TGTGCCAGCAGCCGATCGGGTGACAGGGGGCTGGCTGAAGCTTTCTTT. The rearrangement links TRBV5-4 to TRBJ1-1; 10 bases are a match to TRBD1. J gave up 6 bases and V 4 bases, and 12 bases lay outside the gene matches. The CDR3 extends over 16 amino acids. Per germline, CDR1 SGHNT and CDR2 YYREEE (reference sequence).

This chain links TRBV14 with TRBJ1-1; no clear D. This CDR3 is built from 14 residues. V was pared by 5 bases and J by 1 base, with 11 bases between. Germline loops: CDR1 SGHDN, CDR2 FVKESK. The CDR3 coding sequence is TGTGCCAGCAGCACATCTGGGCCGAACACTGAAGCTTTCTTT. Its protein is CASSTSGPNTEAFF.

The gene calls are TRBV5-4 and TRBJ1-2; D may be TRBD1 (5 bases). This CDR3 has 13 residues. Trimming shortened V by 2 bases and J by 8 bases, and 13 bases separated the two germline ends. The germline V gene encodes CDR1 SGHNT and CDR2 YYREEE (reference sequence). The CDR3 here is CASSFAGGRGYTF. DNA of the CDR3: TGTGCCAGCAGCTTTGCGGGGGGTCGGGGCTACACCTTC. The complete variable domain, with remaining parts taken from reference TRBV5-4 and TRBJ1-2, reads ETGVTQSPTHLIKTRGQQVTLRCSSQSGHNTVSWYQQALGQGPQFIFQYYREEENGRGNFPPRFSGLQFPNYSSELNVNALELDDSALYLCASSFAGGRGYTFGSGTRLTVV.

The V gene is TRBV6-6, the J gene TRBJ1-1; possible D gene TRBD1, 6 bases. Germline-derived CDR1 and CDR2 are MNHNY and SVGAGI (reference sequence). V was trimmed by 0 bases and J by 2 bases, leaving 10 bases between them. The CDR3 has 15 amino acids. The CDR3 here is CASSYSGRGNTEAFF. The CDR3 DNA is TGTGCCAGCAGTTACTCTGGCAGGGGCAACACTGAAGCTTTCTTT.

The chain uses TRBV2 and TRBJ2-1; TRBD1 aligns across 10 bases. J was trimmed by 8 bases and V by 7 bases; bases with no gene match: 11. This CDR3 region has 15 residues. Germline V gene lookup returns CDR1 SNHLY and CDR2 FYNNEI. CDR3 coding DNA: TGTGCCAGCATAAGTGGGACAGGGGTTTACGATGAGCAGTTCTTC. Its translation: CASISGTGVYDEQFF.

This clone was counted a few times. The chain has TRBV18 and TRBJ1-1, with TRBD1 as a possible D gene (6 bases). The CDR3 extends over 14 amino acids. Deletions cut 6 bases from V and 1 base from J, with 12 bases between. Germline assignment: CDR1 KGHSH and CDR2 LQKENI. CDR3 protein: CASSRGQQNTEAFF. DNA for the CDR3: TGTGCCAGCTCTCGGGGACAACAGAACACTGAAGCTTTCTTT.

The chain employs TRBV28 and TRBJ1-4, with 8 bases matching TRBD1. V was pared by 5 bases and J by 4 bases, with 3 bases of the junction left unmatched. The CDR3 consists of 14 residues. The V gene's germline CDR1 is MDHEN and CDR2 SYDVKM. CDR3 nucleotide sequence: TGTGCCAGCAGTGTTACAGGGGGTAATGAAAAACTGTTTTTT. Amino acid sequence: CASSVTGGNEKLFF. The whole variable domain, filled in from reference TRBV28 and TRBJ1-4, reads DVKVTQSSRYLVKRTGEKVFLECVQDMDHENMFWYRQDPGLGLRLIYFSYDVKMKEKGDIPEGYSVSREKKERFSLILESASTNQTSMYLCASSVTGGNEKLFFGSGTQLSVL.

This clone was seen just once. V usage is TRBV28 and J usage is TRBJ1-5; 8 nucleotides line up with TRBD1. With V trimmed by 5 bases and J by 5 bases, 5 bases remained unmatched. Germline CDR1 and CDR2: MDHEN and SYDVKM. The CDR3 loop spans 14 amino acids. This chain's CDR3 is CASSADRGHQPQHF. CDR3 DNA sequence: TGTGCCAGCAGTGCAGACAGGGGTCATCAGCCCCAGCATTTT. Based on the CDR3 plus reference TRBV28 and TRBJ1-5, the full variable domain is DVKVTQSSRYLVKRTGEKVFLECVQDMDHENMFWYRQDPGLGLRLIYFSYDVKMKEKGDIPEGYSVSREKKERFSLILESASTNQTSMYLCASSADRGHQPQHFGDGTRLSIL.

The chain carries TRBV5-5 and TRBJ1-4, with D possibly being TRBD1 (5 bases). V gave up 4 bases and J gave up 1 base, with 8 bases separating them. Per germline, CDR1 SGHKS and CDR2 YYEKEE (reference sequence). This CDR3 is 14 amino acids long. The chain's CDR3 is CASSETVTNEKLFF. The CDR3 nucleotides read TGTGCCAGCAGCGAGACAGTAACTAATGAAAAACTGTTTTTT.

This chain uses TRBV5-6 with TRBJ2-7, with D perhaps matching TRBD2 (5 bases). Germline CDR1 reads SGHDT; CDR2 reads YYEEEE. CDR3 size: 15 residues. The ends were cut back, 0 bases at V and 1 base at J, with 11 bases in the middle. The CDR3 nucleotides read TGTGCCAGCAGCTTGGGTCCGGGGTTTTCCTACGAGCAGTACTTC. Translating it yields CASSLGPGFSYEQYF.

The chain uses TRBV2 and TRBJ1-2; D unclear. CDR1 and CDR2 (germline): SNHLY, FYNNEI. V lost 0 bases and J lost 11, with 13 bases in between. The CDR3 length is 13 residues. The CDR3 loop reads CASSEATVGKYTF. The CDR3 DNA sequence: TGTGCCAGCAGTGAAGCAACCGTGGGCAAGTACACCTTC. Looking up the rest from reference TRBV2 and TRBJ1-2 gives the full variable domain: EPEVTQTPSHQVTQMGQEVILRCVPISNHLYFYWYRQILGQKVEFLVSFYNNEISEKSEIFDDQFSVERPDGSNFTLKIRSTKLEDSAMYFCASSEATVGKYTFGSGTRLTVV.

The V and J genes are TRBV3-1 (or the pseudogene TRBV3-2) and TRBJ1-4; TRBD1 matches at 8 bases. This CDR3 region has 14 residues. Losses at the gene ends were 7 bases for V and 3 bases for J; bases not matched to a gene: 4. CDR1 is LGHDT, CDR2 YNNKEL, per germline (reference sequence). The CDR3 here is CASTRGQANEKLFF. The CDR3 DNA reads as TGTGCCAGCACGCGGGGACAGGCTAATGAAAAACTGTTTTTT.